The 13 T cell receptor beta chains listed next were all sequenced from one sample in a study of radiotherapy plus CTLA-4 blockade in lung cancer. Generated by immunoSEQ multiplex PCR, the TCRdb table keeps only in-frame clones and is missing some. The profile shows over 80,000 clones, 83% of them singletons. The sample here was peripheral blood, taken from a patient treated with radiotherapy plus ipilimumab. The receptors shown here come from a human donor with non-small cell lung cancer who had stable disease on radiotherapy plus ipilimumab.

In DNA form, the CDR3 reads TGCGCCAGCAGCTTGGTGGGGGAGACGGAGACCCAGTACTTC. Protein sequence: CASSLVGETETQYF. J is TRBJ2-5 and V is TRBV5-1; D may be TRBD1 or TRBD2 (5 bases each). This CDR3 region has 14 residues. Trimming took off 0 bases at V and 5 bases at J, with 11 bases between the two ends. Germline CDR1 and CDR2: SGHRS and YFSETQ.

V gene TRBV9 combines with J gene TRBJ1-3, with D tentatively TRBD1 (5 bases). V lost 4 bases and J lost 2, with 13 bases in between. This CDR3 comprises 15 residues. CDR1 is SGDLS and CDR2 is YYNGEE in the germline V gene. The CDR3 DNA sequence: TGTGCCAGCAGCCCAGGAGAGGGGCCTGGAAACACCATATATTTT. This codes for CASSPGEGPGNTIYF.

V is TRBV9 and J is TRBJ2-3; D may be TRBD1 or TRBD2 (5 bases each). Germline V gene data show CDR1 as SGDLS and CDR2 as YYNGEE. This CDR3 region has 15 residues. The V gene lost 4 bases and the J gene lost 2 bases, with 14 bases spanning the gap. In DNA, the CDR3 is TGTGCCAGCAGCCCCCGAGGGGCAAACACAGATACGCAGTATTTT. It specifies CASSPRGANTDTQYF.

The rearrangement joins TRBV18 to TRBJ1-4, with a possible D match to TRBD1 (5 bases). This CDR3 region has 14 residues. Germline-derived CDR1 and CDR2 are KGHSH and LQKENI. Trimming stripped 6 bases from V and 5 bases from J, with 13 bases between. The CDR3 coding sequence is TGTGCCAGCTCGCCGGACAACGGGAATGAAAAACTGTTTTTT. This translates into CASSPDNGNEKLFF.

J is TRBJ1-3 and V is TRBV29-1; 9 bases line up with TRBD1. This CDR3 is 16 amino acids long. J gave up 5 bases and V 3 bases, and 11 bases lay outside the gene matches. Germline CDR1 and CDR2: SQVTM and ANQGSEA. The chain's CDR3 is CSVDGQGRGSRNTIYF. CDR3 coding DNA: TGCAGCGTTGACGGACAGGGGCGGGGGAGCAGAAACACCATATATTTT.

The chain uses TRBV29-1 and TRBJ1-2, with D perhaps matching TRBD1 (5 bases). The CDR3 runs 11 residues. Germline CDR1 and CDR2: SQVTM and ANQGSEA. Here the CDR3 DNA reads TGCGGATTTCGAGAGGGACGAGGCTACACCTTC. It encodes CGFREGRGYTF. Full variable domain (missing parts from reference TRBV29-1 and TRBJ1-2): SAVISQKPSRDICQRGTSLTIQCQVDSQVTMMFWYRQQPGQSLTLIATANQGSEATYESGFVIDKFPISRPNLTFSTLTVSNMSPEDSSIYLCGFREGRGYTFGSGTRLTVV.

Notes on this clone: The same CDR3 is also encoded by other DNA sequences in this sample. The chain's CDR3 is CASSIEDRASYEQYF. The CDR3 DNA is TGTGCCAGTAGTATAGAGGACAGGGCCTCCTACGAGCAGTACTTC. The chain has TRBV19 and TRBJ2-7, with 8 bases aligning to TRBD1. This CDR3 contains 15 residues. Germline V gene data show CDR1 as LNHDA and CDR2 as SQIVND (reference sequence). J lost 0 bases, V lost 0 bases, and 1 base had no gene match.

The gene calls are TRBV6-6 and TRBJ1-5; perhaps TRBD1 as D (5 bases). Germline V gives CDR1 MNHNY, CDR2 SVGAGI (reference sequence). The CDR3 loop spans 16 amino acids. Trimming pared 6 bases from V and 6 bases from J, leaving 21 bases between. Written as DNA, the CDR3 is TGTGCCAGCAGCGCTATTGTTTGGGGGTTTGGTCAGCCCCAGCATTTT. Its protein product is CASSAIVWGFGQPQHF.

V and J are TRBV9 and TRBJ2-7; D is possibly TRBD1 (6 bases). Germline CDR1 and CDR2: SGDLS and YYNGEE. V was trimmed by 2 bases and J by 0 bases, leaving 12 bases between them. CDR3 size: 15 residues. Here the CDR3 DNA reads TGTGCCAGCAGCGTCTCCGGGACACACTCCTACGAGCAGTACTTC. It specifies CASSVSGTHSYEQYF.

This clone was seen more than once but under ten times. One end of the junction fails to match germline, which may point to a read error. The CDR3 here is CASSGDRGFRAAENLFF. CDR3 nucleotides: TGTGCCAGCAGCGGGGACAGGGGGTTTAGAGCGGCCGAAAACCTGTTTTTT. V usage is TRBV2 and J usage is TRBJ1-4; 11 positions match TRBD1. Per the germline V gene, CDR1 is SNHLY and CDR2 is FYNNEI. The CDR3 spans 17 residues.

The rearrangement uses TRBV23-1 and TRBJ2-7, with 9 positions matching TRBD1. TRBV23-1 counts as an open reading frame of uncertain function. This CDR3 spans 16 amino acids. J was trimmed by 0 bases and V by 4 bases; bases with no gene match: 7. CDR3 amino acids: CASSLGRDRDSYEQYF. The CDR3 DNA follows: TGCGCCAGCAGTCTGGGCCGGGACAGGGACTCCTACGAGCAGTACTTC.

This clone was recorded a few times. The rearrangement uses TRBV5-5 and TRBJ2-3, with 7 nucleotides matching TRBD2. This CDR3 is 15 amino acids long. V was clipped by 1 base and J by 4 bases; unmatched bases: 6. The germline CDR1 and CDR2 sequences are SGHKS and YYEKEE (reference sequence). The CDR3 reads CASSLMAGAADTQYF. In DNA, the CDR3 is TGTGCCAGCAGCTTGATGGCGGGAGCGGCAGATACGCAGTATTTT. Full variable domain (rest looked up from reference TRBV5-5 and TRBJ2-3): DAGVTQSPTHLIKTRGQQVTLRCSPISGHKSVSWYQQVLGQGPQFIFQYYEKEERGRGNFPDRFSARQFPNYSSELNVNALLLGDSALYLCASSLMAGAADTQYFGPGTRLTVL.

The J gene is TRBJ2-7, the V gene TRBV6-1, with D possibly matching TRBD2 (6 bases). This CDR3 is 16 amino acids long. The V gene's germline CDR1 is MNHNS and CDR2 SASEGT. Trimming left V 1 base short and J 3 bases short, with 16 bases between. DNA of the CDR3: TGTGCCAGCAGTGAAGGACGGGGGAGTATCGGCTACGAGCAGTACTTC. The encoded protein is CASSEGRGSIGYEQYF.